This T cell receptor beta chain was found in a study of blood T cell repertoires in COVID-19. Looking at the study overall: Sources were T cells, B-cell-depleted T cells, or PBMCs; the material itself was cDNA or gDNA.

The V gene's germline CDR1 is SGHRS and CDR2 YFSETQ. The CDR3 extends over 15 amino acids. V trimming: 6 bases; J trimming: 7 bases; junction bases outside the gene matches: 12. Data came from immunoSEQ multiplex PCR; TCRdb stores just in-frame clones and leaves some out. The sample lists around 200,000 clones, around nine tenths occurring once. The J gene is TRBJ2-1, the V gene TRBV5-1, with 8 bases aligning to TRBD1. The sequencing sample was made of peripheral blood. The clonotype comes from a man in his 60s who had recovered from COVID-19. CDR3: CASMIGQGYGNEQFF. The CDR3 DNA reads TGCGCCAGCATGATAGGACAGGGTTACGGGAATGAGCAGTTCTTC.